The rows below give T cell receptor beta chains drawn from one sample of a study of T cells after yellow fever vaccination. MiXCR, applied by TCRdb to the 5' RACE reads, yields one record per CDR3 protein. The sample records 250,000 to 400,000 distinct CDR3 sequences, around 4.5% being singletons. Sequencing was performed on PBMCs, taken 15 days after the yellow fever booster vaccination. The receptors were gathered from a man younger than 30 who received the YFV17D yellow fever vaccine. The CDR3 runs from the conserved cysteine through the conserved F or W. Fields, in order: V gene, D gene, J gene, clone size, CDR3 protein, CDR3 DNA. D genes are given only for firm matches. Expanded clones are given a class, and other clones once, few, many or no size at all.

>TRBV6-2/TRBV6-3|.|TRBJ2-5|many
CASSRPASPGETQYF
TGTGCCAGCAGTCGGCCGGCTAGCCCCGGGGAGACCCAGTACTTC
>TRBV6-2/TRBV6-3|.|TRBJ2-2|few
CASSYSIPGELFF
TGTGCCAGCAGTTACAGCATCCCCGGGGAGCTGTTTTTT
>TRBV6-5|.|TRBJ2-3|.
CASSYSTSGGYTDTQYF
TGTGCCAGCAGTTACTCGACTTCAGGGGGGTACACAGATACGCAGTATTTT
>TRBV6-5|.|TRBJ2-7|many
CASSYSPSGPYEQYF
TGTGCCAGCAGTTACTCGCCCTCGGGGCCCTACGAGCAGTACTTC
>TRBV7-2|.|TRBJ2-5|few
CASSRRTGRQGETQYF
TGTGCCAGCAGCCGCAGAACAGGGAGGCAGGGAGAGACCCAGTACTTC
>TRBV5-1|.|TRBJ2-2|.
CASRGGARNTGELFF
TGCGCCAGCAGAGGAGGGGCTCGGAACACCGGGGAGCTGTTTTTT
>TRBV7-9|.|TRBJ2-5|.
CASSGLIQETQYF
TGTGCCAGCAGTGGACTAATCCAAGAGACCCAGTACTTC
>TRBV19|.|TRBJ1-1|.
CASSIMTGGTEAFF
TGTGCCAGTAGTATAATGACAGGCGGCACTGAAGCTTTCTTT
>TRBV5-6|.|TRBJ2-1|many
CASNLPPGSQFF
TGTGCCAGCAACCTTCCCCCGGGATCGCAGTTCTTC
>TRBV19|.|TRBJ1-5|.
CASSIGGPQHF
TGTGCCAGTAGTATCGGTGGTCCCCAGCATTTT
>TRBV5-1|TRBD1|TRBJ1-1|.
CASSTYPRGGGMNTEAFF
TGCGCCAGCAGCACCTACCCCCGGGGAGGGGGCATGAACACTGAAGCTTTCTTT
>TRBV29-1|TRBD1|TRBJ1-2|.
CSVLTGAYGYTF
TGCAGCGTCTTGACAGGGGCCTATGGCTACACCTTC
>TRBV5-5|.|TRBJ1-4|.
CASSLVSGEKLFF
TGTGCCAGCAGCTTGGTGTCGGGCGAAAAACTGTTTTTT
>TRBV12-3/TRBV12-4|.|TRBJ1-1|.
CASSPYRQSNTEAFF
TGTGCCAGCAGTCCTTATCGACAGTCGAACACTGAAGCTTTCTTT
>TRBV7-2|.|TRBJ1-5|many
CASSVAAGPNQPQHF
TGTGCCAGCAGCGTCGCGGCAGGGCCCAATCAGCCCCAGCATTTT
>TRBV4-1|TRBD1|TRBJ2-7|many
CASTTPGTEVNEQYF
TGCGCCAGCACAACTCCCGGGACAGAAGTAAACGAGCAGTACTTC
>TRBV6-5|.|TRBJ2-7|few
CASSYSVHLSYEQYF
TGTGCCAGCAGTTACTCGGTCCATCTCTCCTACGAGCAGTACTTC
>TRBV4-3|TRBD1|TRBJ1-5|many
CASSIPQGAHQPQHF
TGCGCCAGCAGCATACCACAGGGGGCCCATCAGCCCCAGCATTTT
>TRBV5-1|.|TRBJ1-4|many
CASSVTGKTNEKLFF
TGCGCCAGCAGCGTAACAGGGAAAACTAATGAAAAACTGTTTTTT
>TRBV7-2|.|TRBJ2-1|.
CASSLVKGGAYNEQFF
TGTGCCAGCAGCTTGGTGAAAGGGGGGGCCTACAATGAGCAGTTCTTC
>TRBV5-1|.|TRBJ2-3|.
CASSLASGPQYF
TGCGCCAGCAGCTTGGCTTCGGGGCCACAGTATTTT
>TRBV2|.|TRBJ1-4|many
CASSEQGPGEKLFF
TGTGCCAGCAGCGAGCAGGGGCCGGGTGAAAAACTGTTTTTT